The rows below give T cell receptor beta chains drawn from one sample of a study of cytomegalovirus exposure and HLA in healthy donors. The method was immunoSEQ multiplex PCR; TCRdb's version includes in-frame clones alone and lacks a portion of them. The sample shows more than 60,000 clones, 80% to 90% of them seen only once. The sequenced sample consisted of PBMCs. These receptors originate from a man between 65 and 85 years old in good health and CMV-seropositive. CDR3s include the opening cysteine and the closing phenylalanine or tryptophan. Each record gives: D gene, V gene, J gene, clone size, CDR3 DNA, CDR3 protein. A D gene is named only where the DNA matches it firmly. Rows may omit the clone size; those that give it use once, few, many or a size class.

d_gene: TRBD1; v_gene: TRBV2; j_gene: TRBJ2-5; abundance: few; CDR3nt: TGTGCCAGCAGTTCAACCAGGGGGTTGCAAGAGACCCAGTACTTC; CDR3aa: CASSSTRGLQETQYF
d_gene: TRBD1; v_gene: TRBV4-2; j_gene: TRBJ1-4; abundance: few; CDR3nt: TGTGCCAGCAGCCAAGATGGGGGACAGGGGCTCACTAATGAAAAACTGTTTTTT; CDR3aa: CASSQDGGQGLTNEKLFF
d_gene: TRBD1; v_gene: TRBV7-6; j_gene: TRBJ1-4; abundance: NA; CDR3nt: TGTGCCAGCAGCTTAAGACAGGGCGAGGGTGAAAAACTGTTTTTT; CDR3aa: CASSLRQGEGEKLFF
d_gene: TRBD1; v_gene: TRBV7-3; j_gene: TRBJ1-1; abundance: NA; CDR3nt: TGTGCCAGCAGCCCAGGGACAGGGAGGACTGAAGCTTTCTTT; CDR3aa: CASSPGTGRTEAFF
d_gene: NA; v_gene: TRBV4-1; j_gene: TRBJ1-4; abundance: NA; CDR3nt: TGCGCCAGCAGCCCTTACAGGGATGAAAAACTGTTTTTT; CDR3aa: CASSPYRDEKLFF
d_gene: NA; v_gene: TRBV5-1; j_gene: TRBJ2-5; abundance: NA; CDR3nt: TGCGCCAGCAGCGGTGGTGGGGGGAATCAAGAGACCCAGTACTTC; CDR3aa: CASSGGGGNQETQYF
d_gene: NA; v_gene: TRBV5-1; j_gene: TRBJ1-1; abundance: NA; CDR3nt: TGCGCCAGCAGCTTGGAGCGGTTCCTGGACGAAGCTTTCTTT; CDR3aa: CASSLERFLDEAFF
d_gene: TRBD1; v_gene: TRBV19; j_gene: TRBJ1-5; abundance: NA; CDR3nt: TGTGCCAGTAGTACTCGACAGGGAGGTCAGCCCCAGCATTTT; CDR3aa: CASSTRQGGQPQHF
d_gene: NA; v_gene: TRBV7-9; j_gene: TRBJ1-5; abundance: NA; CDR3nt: TGTGCCAGCAGCTTAGGACAGAGTAGCAATCAGCCCCAGCATTTT; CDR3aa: CASSLGQSSNQPQHF
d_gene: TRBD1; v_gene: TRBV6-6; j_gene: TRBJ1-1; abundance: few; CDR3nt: TGTGCCAGCAGACCGGGACAGGGGAACACTGAAGCTTTCTTT; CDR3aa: CASRPGQGNTEAFF